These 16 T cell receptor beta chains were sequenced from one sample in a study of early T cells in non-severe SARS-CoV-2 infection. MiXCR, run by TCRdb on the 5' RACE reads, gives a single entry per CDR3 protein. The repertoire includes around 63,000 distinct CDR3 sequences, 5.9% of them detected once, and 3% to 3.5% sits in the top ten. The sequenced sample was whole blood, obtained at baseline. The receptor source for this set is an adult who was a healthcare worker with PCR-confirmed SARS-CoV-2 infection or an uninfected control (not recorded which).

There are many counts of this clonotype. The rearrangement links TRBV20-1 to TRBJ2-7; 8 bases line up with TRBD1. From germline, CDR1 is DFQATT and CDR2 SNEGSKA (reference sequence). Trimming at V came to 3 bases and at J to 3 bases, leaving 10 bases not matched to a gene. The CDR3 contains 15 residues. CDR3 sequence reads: CSASSPGQVNYEQYF. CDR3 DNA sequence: TGCAGTGCTAGCTCGCCGGGACAGGTAAACTACGAGCAGTACTTC.

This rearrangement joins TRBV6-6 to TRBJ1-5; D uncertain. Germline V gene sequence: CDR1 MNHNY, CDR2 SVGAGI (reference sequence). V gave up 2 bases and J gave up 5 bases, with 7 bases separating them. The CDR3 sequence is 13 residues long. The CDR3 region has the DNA TGTGCCAGCAGTTACGGTTCGGATCAGCCCCAGCATTTT. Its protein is CASSYGSDQPQHF.

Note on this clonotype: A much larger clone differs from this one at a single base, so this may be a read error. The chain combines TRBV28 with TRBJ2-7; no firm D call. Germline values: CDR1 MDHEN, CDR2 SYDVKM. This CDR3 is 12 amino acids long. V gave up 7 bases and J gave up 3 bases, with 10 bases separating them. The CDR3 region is CASTPGFYEQYF. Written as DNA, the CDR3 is TGTGCCAGCACCCCCGGATTCTACGAGCAGTACTTC.

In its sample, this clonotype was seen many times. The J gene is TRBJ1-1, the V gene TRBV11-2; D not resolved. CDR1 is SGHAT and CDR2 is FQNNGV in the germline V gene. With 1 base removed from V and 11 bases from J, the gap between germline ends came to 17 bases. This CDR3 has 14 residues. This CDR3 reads CASSLASPGFRAFF. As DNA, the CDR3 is TGTGCCAGCAGCTTAGCTTCCCCGGGGTTCCGGGCTTTCTTT.

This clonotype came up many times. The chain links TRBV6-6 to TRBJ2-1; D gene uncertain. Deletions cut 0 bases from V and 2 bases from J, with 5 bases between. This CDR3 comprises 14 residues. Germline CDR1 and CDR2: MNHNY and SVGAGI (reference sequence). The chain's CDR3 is CASSYSSPYNEQFF. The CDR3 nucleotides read TGTGCCAGCAGTTACTCGAGCCCCTACAATGAGCAGTTCTTC.

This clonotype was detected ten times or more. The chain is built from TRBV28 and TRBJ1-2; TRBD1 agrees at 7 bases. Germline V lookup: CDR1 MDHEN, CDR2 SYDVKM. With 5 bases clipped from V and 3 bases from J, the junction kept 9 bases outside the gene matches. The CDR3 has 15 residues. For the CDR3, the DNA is TGTGCCAGCAGTAGCTCCCAGGGGGTGGACTATGGCTACACCTTC. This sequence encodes CASSSSQGVDYGYTF.

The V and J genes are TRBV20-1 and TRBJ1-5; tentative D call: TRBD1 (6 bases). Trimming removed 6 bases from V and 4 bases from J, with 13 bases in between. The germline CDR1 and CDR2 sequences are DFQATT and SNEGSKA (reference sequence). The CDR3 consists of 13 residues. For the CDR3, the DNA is TGCAGTGCCCCGAGGGGGGGAAATCAGCCCCAGCATTTT. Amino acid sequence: CSAPRGGNQPQHF.

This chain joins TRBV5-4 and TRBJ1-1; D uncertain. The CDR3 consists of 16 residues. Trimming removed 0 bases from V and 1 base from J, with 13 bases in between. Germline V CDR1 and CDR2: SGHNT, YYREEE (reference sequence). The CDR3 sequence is CASSLEQRLANTEAFF. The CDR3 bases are TGTGCCAGCAGCTTGGAGCAGCGACTGGCGAACACTGAAGCTTTCTTT.

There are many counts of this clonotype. CDR3 nucleotide sequence: TGTGCCAGCAGCTCCCGGGACAGGGTGATCTACGAGCAGTACTTC. Protein product: CASSSRDRVIYEQYF. The chain has TRBV7-9 and TRBJ2-7; 9 positions match TRBD1. The germline gives CDR1 SEHNR, CDR2 FQNEAQ (reference sequence). V gave up 4 bases and J gave up 3 bases; unmatched junction bases: 7. The CDR3 length is 15 residues.

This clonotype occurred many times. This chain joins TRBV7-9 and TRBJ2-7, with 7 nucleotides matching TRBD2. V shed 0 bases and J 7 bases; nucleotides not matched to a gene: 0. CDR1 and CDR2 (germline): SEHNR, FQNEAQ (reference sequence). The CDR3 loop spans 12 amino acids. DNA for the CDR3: TGTGCCAGCAGCTTAGCGGGAGGGGAGCAGTACTTC. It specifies CASSLAGGEQYF. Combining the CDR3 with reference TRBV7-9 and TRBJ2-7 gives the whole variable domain DTGVSQNPRHKITKRGQNVTFRCDPISEHNRLYWYRQTLGQGPEFLTYFQNEAQLEKSRLLSDRFSAERPKGSFSTLEIQRTEQGDSAMYLCASSLAGGEQYFGPGTRLTVT.

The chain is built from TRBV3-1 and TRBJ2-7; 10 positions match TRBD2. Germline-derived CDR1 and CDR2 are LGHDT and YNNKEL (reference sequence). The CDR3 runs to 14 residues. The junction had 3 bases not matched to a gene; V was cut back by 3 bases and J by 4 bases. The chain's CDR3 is CASSQGLARYEQYF. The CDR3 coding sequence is TGTGCCAGCAGCCAGGGACTAGCGAGGTACGAGCAGTACTTC.

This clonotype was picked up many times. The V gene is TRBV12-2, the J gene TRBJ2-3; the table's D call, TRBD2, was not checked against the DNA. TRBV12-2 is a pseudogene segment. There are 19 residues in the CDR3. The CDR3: CASRQIIRTSGTSTDTQYF. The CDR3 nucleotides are TGTGCAAGTCGCCAGATAATTCGGACTAGCGGGACTAGCACAGATACGCAGTATTTT.

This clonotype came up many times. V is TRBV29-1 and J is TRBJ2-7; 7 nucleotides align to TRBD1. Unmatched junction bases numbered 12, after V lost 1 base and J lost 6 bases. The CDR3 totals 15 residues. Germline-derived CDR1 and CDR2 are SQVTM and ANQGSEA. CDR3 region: CSVEGKGARVGEQYF. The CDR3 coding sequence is TGCAGCGTTGAAGGGAAGGGGGCGCGAGTGGGCGAGCAGTACTTC.

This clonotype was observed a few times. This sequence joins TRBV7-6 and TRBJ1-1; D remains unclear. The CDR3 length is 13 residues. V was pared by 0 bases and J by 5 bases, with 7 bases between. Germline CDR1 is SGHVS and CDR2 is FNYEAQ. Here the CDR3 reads CASSLAIRTEAFF. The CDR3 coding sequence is TGTGCCAGCAGCTTAGCGATCAGAACTGAAGCTTTCTTT.

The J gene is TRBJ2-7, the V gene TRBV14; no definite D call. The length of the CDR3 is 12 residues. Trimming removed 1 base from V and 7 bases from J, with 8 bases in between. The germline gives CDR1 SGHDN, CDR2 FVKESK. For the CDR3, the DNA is TGTGCCAGCAGCCAAGCGAGGACGGAGCAGTACTTC. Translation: CASSQARTEQYF.

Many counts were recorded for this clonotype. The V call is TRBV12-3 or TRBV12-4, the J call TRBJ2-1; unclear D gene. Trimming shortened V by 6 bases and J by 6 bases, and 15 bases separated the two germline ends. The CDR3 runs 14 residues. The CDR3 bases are TGTGCCAGCAGCTCGACCCCTCATATCAATGAGCAGTTCTTC. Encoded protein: CASSSTPHINEQFF.